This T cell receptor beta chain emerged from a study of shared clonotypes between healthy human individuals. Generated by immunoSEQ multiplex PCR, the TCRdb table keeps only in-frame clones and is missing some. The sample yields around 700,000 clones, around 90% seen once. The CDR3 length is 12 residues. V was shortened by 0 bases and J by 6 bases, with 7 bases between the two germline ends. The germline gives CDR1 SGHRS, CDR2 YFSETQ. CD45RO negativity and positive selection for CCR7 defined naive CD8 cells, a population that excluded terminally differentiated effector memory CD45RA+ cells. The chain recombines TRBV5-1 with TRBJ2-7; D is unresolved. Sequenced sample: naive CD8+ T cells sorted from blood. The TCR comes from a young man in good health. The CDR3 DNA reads TGCGCCAGCAGCTTGGACGTCGGCGAGCAGTACTTC. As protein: CASSLDVGEQYF.